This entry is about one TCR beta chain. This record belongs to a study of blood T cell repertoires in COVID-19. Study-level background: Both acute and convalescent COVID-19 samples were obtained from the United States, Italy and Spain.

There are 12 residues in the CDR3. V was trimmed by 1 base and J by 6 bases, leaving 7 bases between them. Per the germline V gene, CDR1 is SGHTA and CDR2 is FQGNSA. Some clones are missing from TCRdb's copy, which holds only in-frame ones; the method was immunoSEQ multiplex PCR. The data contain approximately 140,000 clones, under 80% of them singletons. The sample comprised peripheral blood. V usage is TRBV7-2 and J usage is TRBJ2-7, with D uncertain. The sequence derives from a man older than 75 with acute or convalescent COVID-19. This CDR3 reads CASSLGFSEQYF. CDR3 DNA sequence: TGTGCCAGCAGCTTAGGTTTCAGCGAGCAGTACTTC.